Included here is one T cell receptor (beta chain) sequence, with context. Produced via immunoSEQ multiplex PCR; TCRdb's table is partial and in-frame only. Here the sample spans 15,000 to 20,000 clones, 60% to 85% being singletons. These data belong to a study of OX40 agonist ivuxolimab in advanced cancers. Trimming took 5 bases from V and 2 from J, leaving 6 bases between them. The CDR3 is made up of 13 amino acids. The germline V gene encodes CDR1 SGHVS and CDR2 FQNEAQ. This rearrangement joins TRBV7-8 to TRBJ2-2, with unresolved D. The input for sequencing was CD4+ or CD8+ T cells sorted from blood, taken in a trial of the OX40 agonist ivuxolimab. This TCR was sampled from an adult with an advanced solid tumor such as melanoma, head and neck, liver or kidney cancer. The chain's CDR3 is CASSPINTGELFF. The CDR3 DNA reads as TGTGCCAGCAGCCCTATAAACACCGGGGAGCTGTTTTTT.